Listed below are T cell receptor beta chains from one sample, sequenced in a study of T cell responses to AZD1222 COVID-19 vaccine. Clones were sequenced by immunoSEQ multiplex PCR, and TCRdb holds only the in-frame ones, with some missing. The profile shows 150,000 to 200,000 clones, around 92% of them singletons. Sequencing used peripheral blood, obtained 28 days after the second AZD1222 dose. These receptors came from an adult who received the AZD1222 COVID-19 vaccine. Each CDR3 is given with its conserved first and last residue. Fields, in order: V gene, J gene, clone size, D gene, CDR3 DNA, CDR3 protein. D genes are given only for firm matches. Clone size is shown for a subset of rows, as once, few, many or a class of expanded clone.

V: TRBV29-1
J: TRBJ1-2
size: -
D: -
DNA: TGCAGCGTTGCCATGGTCTATGGCTACACCTTC
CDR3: CSVAMVYGYTF

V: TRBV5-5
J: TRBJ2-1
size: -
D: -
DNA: TGTGCCAGCAGCCCCAGAGGACCCTACAATGAGCAGTTCTTC
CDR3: CASSPRGPYNEQFF

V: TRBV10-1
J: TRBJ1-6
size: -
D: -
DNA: TGCGCCAGCAGTGAGTGGGTGGGTAGGATCGATTCACCCCTCCACTTT
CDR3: CASSEWVGRIDSPLHF

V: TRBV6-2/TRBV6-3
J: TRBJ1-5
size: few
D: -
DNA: TGTGCCAGCAGTTACTCCCTGGGGGGTAGCAATCAGCCCCAGCATTTT
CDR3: CASSYSLGGSNQPQHF

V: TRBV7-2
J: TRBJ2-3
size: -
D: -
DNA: TGTGCCAGCAGCTTAGTGTCAGCCACAGATACGCAGTATTTT
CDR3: CASSLVSATDTQYF

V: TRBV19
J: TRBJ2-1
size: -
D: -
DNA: TGTGCCAGTAGTCGGGTGGACACCGACAATGAGCAGTTCTTC
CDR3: CASSRVDTDNEQFF

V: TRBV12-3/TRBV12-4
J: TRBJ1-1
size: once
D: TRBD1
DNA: TGTGCCAGCAGTTTGAGGGGGCTCACTGAAGCTTTCTTT
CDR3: CASSLRGLTEAFF

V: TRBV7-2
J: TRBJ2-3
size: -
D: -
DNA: TGTGCCAGCAGCTTAGGGTTGGGGCGCACAGATACGCAGTATTTT
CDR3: CASSLGLGRTDTQYF

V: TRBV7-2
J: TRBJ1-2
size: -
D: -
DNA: TGTGCCAGCAGCTTAGAGATAAACTATGGCTACACCTTC
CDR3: CASSLEINYGYTF

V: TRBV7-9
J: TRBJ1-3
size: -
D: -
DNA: TGTGCCAGCCGAGCCCGCTCTGGAAACACCATATATTTT
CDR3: CASRARSGNTIYF

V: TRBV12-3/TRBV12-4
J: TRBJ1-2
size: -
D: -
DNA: TGTGCCAGCAGTTCCATCTATGGCTACACCTTC
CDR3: CASSSIYGYTF

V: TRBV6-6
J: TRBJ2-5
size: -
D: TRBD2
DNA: TGTGCCAGCAGTACCCCGACACTAGCGGGAGAGACCCAGTACTTC
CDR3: CASSTPTLAGETQYF

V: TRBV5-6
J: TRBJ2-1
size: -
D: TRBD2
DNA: TGTGCCAGCAGCTCGGAAGCGGGAGGACTCTACAATGAGCAGTTCTTC
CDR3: CASSSEAGGLYNEQFF

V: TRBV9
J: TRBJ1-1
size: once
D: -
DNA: TGTGCCAGCAGCTCTCCCCTGGGGGCCCGCACTGAAGCTTTCTTT
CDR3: CASSSPLGARTEAFF

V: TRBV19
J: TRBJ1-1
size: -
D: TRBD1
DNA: TGTGCCAGTAGTCCGATCACAGGGGCAACGTTAGTCACTGAAGCTTTCTTT
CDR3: CASSPITGATLVTEAFF

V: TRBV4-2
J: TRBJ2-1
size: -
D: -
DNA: TGTGCCAGCAGCCAGCAACAGACTAGCTCCTACAATGAGCAGTTCTTC
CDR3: CASSQQQTSSYNEQFF

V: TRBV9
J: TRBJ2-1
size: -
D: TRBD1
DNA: TGTGCCAGCAGCGTAGGAGACAGGGGAAGGGGAGAGCAGTTCTTC
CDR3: CASSVGDRGRGEQFF

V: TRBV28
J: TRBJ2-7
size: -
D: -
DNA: TGTGCCAGCAGATTACAGGCTGGCGAGCAGTACTTC
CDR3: CASRLQAGEQYF

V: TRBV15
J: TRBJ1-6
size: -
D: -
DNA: TGTGCCACCAGTCGCTCGAGGGGAGGCTCACCCCTCCACTTT
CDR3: CATSRSRGGSPLHF

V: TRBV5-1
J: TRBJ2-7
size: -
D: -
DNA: TGCGCCAGCAGCCCGGGGCCCTGCTGCGAGCAGTACTTC
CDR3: CASSPGPCCEQYF

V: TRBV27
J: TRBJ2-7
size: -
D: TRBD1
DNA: TGTGCCAGCAACCCACATCCCGGGACAGGCCCCTACGAGCAGTACTTC
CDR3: CASNPHPGTGPYEQYF

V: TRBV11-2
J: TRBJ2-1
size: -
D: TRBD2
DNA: TGTGCCAGCAGCTTAGATCGACTAGCGGGAGTCAGGGGGGAGCAGTTCTTC
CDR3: CASSLDRLAGVRGEQFF

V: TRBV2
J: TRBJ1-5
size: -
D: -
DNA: TGTGCCAGCTCTCTTAGCAATCAGCCCCAGCATTTT
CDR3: CASSLSNQPQHF

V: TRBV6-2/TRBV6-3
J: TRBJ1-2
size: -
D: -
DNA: TGTGCCAGCAGCGACAGGTCTTGGGACTATGGCTACACCTTC
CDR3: CASSDRSWDYGYTF

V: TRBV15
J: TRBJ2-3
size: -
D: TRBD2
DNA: TGTGCCACCAGCAGCGGACTAGCGGGAGGAACAACAGATACGCAGTATTTT
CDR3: CATSSGLAGGTTDTQYF

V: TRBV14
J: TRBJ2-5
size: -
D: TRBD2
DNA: TGTGCCAGCAGCCGTCGGACTAGCGGGGGGGTGGGCCAAGAGACCCAGTACTTC
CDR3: CASSRRTSGGVGQETQYF

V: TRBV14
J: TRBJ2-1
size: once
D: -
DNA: TGTGCCAGCAGCCAGGAACTCGGTGGTGGCTCCTACAATGAGCAGTTCTTC
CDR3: CASSQELGGGSYNEQFF

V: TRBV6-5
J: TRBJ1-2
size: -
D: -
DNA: TGTGCCAGCCGAGGCCCCGCCAACTATGGCTACACCTTC
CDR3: CASRGPANYGYTF

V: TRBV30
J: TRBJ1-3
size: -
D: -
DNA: TGTGCCTGGAGTGCGGGAGGAAACACCATATATTTT
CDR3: CAWSAGGNTIYF

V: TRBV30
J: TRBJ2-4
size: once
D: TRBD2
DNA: TGTGCCTGGAGTAAGGGACTAACTTTCATTCAGTACTTC
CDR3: CAWSKGLTFIQYF

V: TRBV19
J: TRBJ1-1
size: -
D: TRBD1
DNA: TGTGCCAGTAGCACCGGGACAGGGGGCATCACTGAAGCTTTCTTT
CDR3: CASSTGTGGITEAFF

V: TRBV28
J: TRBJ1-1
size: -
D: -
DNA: TGTGCCAGCAGGACTGAACAGGGTAGGTGGGCTGAAGCTTTCTTT
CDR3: CASRTEQGRWAEAFF